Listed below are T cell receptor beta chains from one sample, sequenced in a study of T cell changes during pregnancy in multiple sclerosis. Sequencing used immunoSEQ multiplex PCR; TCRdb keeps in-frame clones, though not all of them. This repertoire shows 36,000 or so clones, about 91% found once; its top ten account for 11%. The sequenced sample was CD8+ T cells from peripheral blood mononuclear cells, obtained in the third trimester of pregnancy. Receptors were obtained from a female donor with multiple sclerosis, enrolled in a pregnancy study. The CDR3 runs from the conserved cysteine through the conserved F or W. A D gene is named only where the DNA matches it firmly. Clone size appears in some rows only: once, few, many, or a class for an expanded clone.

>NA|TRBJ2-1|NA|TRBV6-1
TGTGCCAGCAGTGAAGCGGGGGCACTCAGGTACAATGAGCAGTTCTTC
CASSEAGALRYNEQFF
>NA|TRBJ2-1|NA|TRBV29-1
TGCAGCGTGGCCGGGGATTCCTACAATGAGCAGTTCTTC
CSVAGDSYNEQFF
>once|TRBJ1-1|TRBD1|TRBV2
TGTGCCAGCAGCTCACAGGGGGCCGGTACTGAAGCTTTCTTT
CASSSQGAGTEAFF
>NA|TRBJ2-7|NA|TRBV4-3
TGCGCCAGCAGCCAAGAATCCTTGGACACCTCCTACGAGCAGTACTTC
CASSQESLDTSYEQYF
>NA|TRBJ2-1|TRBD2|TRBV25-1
TGTGCCAGCAGTCCAGGACTAGCGGGAGAATCAGGTACGAATGAGCAGTTCTTC
CASSPGLAGESGTNEQFF
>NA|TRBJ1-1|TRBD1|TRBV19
TGTGCCAGTAGTATCTTGGCAGGGGGCCCTATGGACACTGAAGCTTTCTTT
CASSILAGGPMDTEAFF
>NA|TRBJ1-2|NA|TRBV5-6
TGTGCCAGCAGCCGGTGGGGTCGGGAATTCGGTGAGGGCTACACCTTC
CASSRWGREFGEGYTF
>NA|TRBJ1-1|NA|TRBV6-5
TGTGCCAGCTCGGTCGGGGGTTTGAGCACTGAAGCTTTCTTT
CASSVGGLSTEAFF
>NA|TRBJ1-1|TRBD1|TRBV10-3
TGTGCCATCAGTGATACCGGGACAGCCCCGAACACTGAAGCTTTCTTT
CAISDTGTAPNTEAFF
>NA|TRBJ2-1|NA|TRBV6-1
TGTGCCAGCGTTGAGGGTCAACTAGTAAGTGAGCAGTTCTTC
CASVEGQLVSEQFF
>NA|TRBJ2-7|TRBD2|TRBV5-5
TGTGCCAGCAGCCCCCTGGGGTCTAGCGGGTCCGAGCAGTACTTC
CASSPLGSSGSEQYF
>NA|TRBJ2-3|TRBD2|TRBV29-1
TGCAGCGTTATTAGCGGGAACACAGATACGCAGTATTTT
CSVISGNTDTQYF
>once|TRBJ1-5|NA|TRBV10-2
TGCGCCAGCAGGGCGGGAGGGAGCAATCAGCCCCAGCATTTT
CASRAGGSNQPQHF
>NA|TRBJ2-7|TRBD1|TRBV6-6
TGTGCCAGCAGCTACTCGACAGGGGCTTTTGAGCAGTACTTC
CASSYSTGAFEQYF
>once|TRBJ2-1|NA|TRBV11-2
TGTGCCAGCAGCTTAGCGGTCAATGAGCAGTTCTTC
CASSLAVNEQFF
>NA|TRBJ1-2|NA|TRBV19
TGTGCCAGTACCGCGGACAGAGCAAAGCATGGCTACACCTTC
CASTADRAKHGYTF
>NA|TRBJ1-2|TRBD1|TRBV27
TGTGCCAGCAGTTTTGGACAGGGGATTAACTATGGCTACACCTTC
CASSFGQGINYGYTF
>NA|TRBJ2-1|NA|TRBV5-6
TGTGCCAGCAGCTTGGATATCTCCTCCTACAATGAGCAGTTCTTC
CASSLDISSYNEQFF
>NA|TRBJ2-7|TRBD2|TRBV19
TGTGCCAGTAGTATGGCTAGCGGGAACTACGAGCAGTACTTC
CASSMASGNYEQYF
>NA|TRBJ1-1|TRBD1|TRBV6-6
TGTGCCAGCAGTTACTCAAAGACAGGGTACACTGAAGCTTTCTTT
CASSYSKTGYTEAFF
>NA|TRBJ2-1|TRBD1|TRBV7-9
TGTGCCAGCAGCTTCGAATACAGGGGGGACGTTGGTGAGCAGTTCTTC
CASSFEYRGDVGEQFF
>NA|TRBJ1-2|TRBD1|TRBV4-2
TGTGCCAGCAGCCAGGCGGGACAGGGGGCCTATGGCTACACCTTC
CASSQAGQGAYGYTF
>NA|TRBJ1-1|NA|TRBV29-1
TGCAGCGTTGAACAGGGGACGACGGAAGCTTTCTTT
CSVEQGTTEAFF
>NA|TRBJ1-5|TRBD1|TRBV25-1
TGTGCCAGCAGGGCCAGGGGGCAAGGTCAGCCCCAGCATTTT
CASRARGQGQPQHF
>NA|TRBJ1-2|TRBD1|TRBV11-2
TGTGCCAGCAGAGGGACAGCTAACTATGGCTACACCTTC
CASRGTANYGYTF
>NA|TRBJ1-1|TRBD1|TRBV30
TGTGCCTGGAGTGAGGACAGGGGGGACCCGGGGAACACTGAAGCTTTCTTT
CAWSEDRGDPGNTEAFF
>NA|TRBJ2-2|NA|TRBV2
TGTGCCAGCAGTGAAGCGCGTAAGGTACCGCGGTGGGAGCTGTTTTTT
CASSEARKVPRWELFF
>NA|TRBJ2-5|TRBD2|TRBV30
TGTGCCTGGAGTGCGGGATTCGTGGGGGGAGGGAAGACCCAGTACTTC
CAWSAGFVGGGKTQYF
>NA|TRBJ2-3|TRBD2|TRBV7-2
TGTGCCAGCAGCTTAGCGGGACTAGACACAGATACGCAGTATTTT
CASSLAGLDTDTQYF
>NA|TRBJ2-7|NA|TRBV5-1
TGCGCCAGCAGCTTGGCCAACATCGTCTACGAGCAGTACTTC
CASSLANIVYEQYF
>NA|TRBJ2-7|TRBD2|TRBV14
TGTGCCAGCAGCCAGGGGACTAGCGGGTTCTACGAGCAGTACTTC
CASSQGTSGFYEQYF
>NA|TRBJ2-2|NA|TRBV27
TGTGCCAGCAGTTTAGGGCAGGTCCTCGCCGGGGAGCTGTTTTTT
CASSLGQVLAGELFF
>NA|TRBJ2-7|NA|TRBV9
TGTGCCAGCAGCGTAGGTTCAGGAAACTACGAGCAGTACTTC
CASSVGSGNYEQYF
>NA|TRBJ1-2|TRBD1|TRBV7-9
TGTGCCAGCAGCGCGATTATACAGGGGCTTGCTAACTATGGCTACACCTTC
CASSAIIQGLANYGYTF
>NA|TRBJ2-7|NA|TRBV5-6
TGTGCCAGCAGCTCGGGCGGGACCTCCTACGAGCAGTACTTC
CASSSGGTSYEQYF
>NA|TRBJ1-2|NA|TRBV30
TGTGCCTGGAACTCAGGGCCCCCCTGGGATGGCTACACCTTC
CAWNSGPPWDGYTF
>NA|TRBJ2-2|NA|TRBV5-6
TGTGCCAGCAGCTTGGGTGGGCCAGGAGGGGAGCTGTTTTTT
CASSLGGPGGELFF
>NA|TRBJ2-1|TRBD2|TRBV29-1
TGCAGCGTTGAAGAGGGGAGGGGCGGCGCCAATGAGCAGTTCTTC
CSVEEGRGGANEQFF
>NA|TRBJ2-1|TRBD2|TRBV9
TGTGCCAGCAGCCCCGTGGAGCGGGGGATGTTTGAGCAGTTCTTC
CASSPVERGMFEQFF
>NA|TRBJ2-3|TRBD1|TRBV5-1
TGCGCCAGCAGCTTGGAGGGACAGCACACAGATACGCAGTATTTT
CASSLEGQHTDTQYF
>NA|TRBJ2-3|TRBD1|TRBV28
TGTGCCAGCAGCCTAGAGTGGGACAGGGCCACAGATACGCAGTATTTT
CASSLEWDRATDTQYF
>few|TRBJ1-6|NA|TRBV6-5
TGTGCCAGCAGACCTGGGGGGGTGGGAGATTCACCCCTCCACTTT
CASRPGGVGDSPLHF
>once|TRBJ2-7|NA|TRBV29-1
TGCAGCGTTGAAGGACAGGTACCCTACGAGCAGTACTTC
CSVEGQVPYEQYF
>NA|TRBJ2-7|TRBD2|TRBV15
TGTGCCACTCGTAGGCTAGCGGGGGGGCTTCACACGGACGAGCAGTACTTC
CATRRLAGGLHTDEQYF
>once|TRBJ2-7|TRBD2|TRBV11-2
TGTGCCAGCAGCTTACCATCGGGGGGACTAGGGTGGAACGAGCAGTACTTC
CASSLPSGGLGWNEQYF
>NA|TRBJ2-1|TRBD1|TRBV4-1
TGCGCCAGCAGCCCGGTTCCGGGACAGGGGGTAAGCAATGAGCAGTTCTTC
CASSPVPGQGVSNEQFF
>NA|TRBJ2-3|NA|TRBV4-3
TGCGCCAGCAGCCCTACTGAACGGCGGGGGCTCACAGATACGCAGTATTTT
CASSPTERRGLTDTQYF
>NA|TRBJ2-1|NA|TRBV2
TGTGCCAGGACAGGCACTCACAATGAGCAGTTCTTC
CARTGTHNEQFF
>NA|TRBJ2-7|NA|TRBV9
TGTGCCAGCAGCGTAGGTATAGACTCCTACGAGCAGTACTTC
CASSVGIDSYEQYF